A selection of T cell receptor beta chains follows, all from one sample in a study of T cell responses to AZD1222 COVID-19 vaccine. The table came from immunoSEQ multiplex PCR; TCRdb's copy has only in-frame clones and leaves some out. The table lists approximately 130,000 clones, 85% to 95% of them singletons, with about 0.91% in the top ten. Sequencing used peripheral blood, obtained on day 0 of AZD1222 vaccination. These receptors all come from an adult in good health. CDR3s include the opening cysteine and the closing phenylalanine or tryptophan. The D gene is left open where the match is weak. Where a row states a size, it is once, few, many or the class of an expanded clone; other rows omit it.

d_call: TRBD1
j_call: TRBJ1-2
v_call: TRBV27
clone_size: .
cdr3_aa: CASSFLRRGYYGYTF
cdr3_nt: TGTGCCAGCAGTTTCCTTCGCAGGGGGTACTATGGCTACACCTTC

d_call: .
j_call: TRBJ1-5
v_call: TRBV6-5
clone_size: .
cdr3_aa: CATRTDFYSNQPQHF
cdr3_nt: TGTGCCACCAGGACAGATTTTTATAGCAATCAGCCCCAGCATTTT

d_call: .
j_call: TRBJ2-1
v_call: TRBV19
clone_size: .
cdr3_aa: CASSNPGYNEQFF
cdr3_nt: TGTGCCAGTTCCAATCCGGGATACAATGAGCAGTTCTTC

d_call: .
j_call: TRBJ1-2
v_call: TRBV6-1
clone_size: .
cdr3_aa: CASSEPRVYGYTF
cdr3_nt: TGTGCCAGCAGTGAACCCAGAGTATATGGCTACACCTTC

d_call: .
j_call: TRBJ1-2
v_call: TRBV6-5
clone_size: .
cdr3_aa: CASSLTSANYGYTF
cdr3_nt: TGTGCCAGCAGTCTGACCAGTGCTAACTATGGCTACACCTTC

d_call: .
j_call: TRBJ1-2
v_call: TRBV6-5
clone_size: .
cdr3_aa: CASSYSAATYGYTF
cdr3_nt: TGTGCCAGCAGTTACTCGGCAGCTACCTATGGCTACACCTTC

d_call: TRBD1
j_call: TRBJ2-7
v_call: TRBV29-1
clone_size: .
cdr3_aa: CSVAQRTGVYEQYF
cdr3_nt: TGCAGCGTTGCGCAGCGGACAGGGGTCTACGAGCAGTACTTC

d_call: .
j_call: TRBJ1-5
v_call: TRBV5-8
clone_size: .
cdr3_aa: CASSIAYNQPQHF
cdr3_nt: TGTGCCAGCAGCATTGCCTACAATCAGCCCCAGCATTTT

d_call: .
j_call: TRBJ1-5
v_call: TRBV6-1
clone_size: .
cdr3_aa: CASSEWGTSNQPQHF
cdr3_nt: TGTGCCAGCAGTGAATGGGGGACGAGCAATCAGCCCCAGCATTTT

d_call: .
j_call: TRBJ2-3
v_call: TRBV5-1
clone_size: once
cdr3_aa: CASSSSSTDTQYF
cdr3_nt: TGCGCCAGCAGCTCCAGCAGCACAGATACGCAGTATTTT

d_call: TRBD2
j_call: TRBJ2-1
v_call: TRBV7-9
clone_size: .
cdr3_aa: CASSLYTSGADNEQFF
cdr3_nt: TGTGCCAGCAGCTTATATACTAGCGGGGCGGACAATGAGCAGTTCTTC

d_call: .
j_call: TRBJ1-2
v_call: TRBV5-5
clone_size: .
cdr3_aa: CASSLLGMAANYGYTF
cdr3_nt: TGTGCCAGCAGCTTGTTAGGGATGGCGGCTAACTATGGCTACACCTTC

d_call: .
j_call: TRBJ2-7
v_call: TRBV15
clone_size: once
cdr3_aa: CATTPDPRSYEQYF
cdr3_nt: TGTGCCACCACCCCGGATCCGAGGTCCTACGAGCAGTACTTC

d_call: .
j_call: TRBJ2-2
v_call: TRBV5-4
clone_size: once
cdr3_aa: CASSLAAGPGELFF
cdr3_nt: TGTGCCAGCAGCTTGGCCGCTGGGCCCGGGGAGCTGTTTTTT

d_call: .
j_call: TRBJ2-7
v_call: TRBV19
clone_size: once
cdr3_aa: CASSIQQGPYEQYF
cdr3_nt: TGTGCCAGTAGTATCCAACAGGGCCCGTACGAGCAGTACTTC

d_call: .
j_call: TRBJ1-4
v_call: TRBV2
clone_size: .
cdr3_aa: CASTAARNEKLFF
cdr3_nt: TGTGCCAGCACGGCGGCCCGTAATGAAAAACTGTTTTTT

d_call: TRBD2
j_call: TRBJ2-1
v_call: TRBV6-4
clone_size: .
cdr3_aa: CASSESSGGANEQFF
cdr3_nt: TGTGCCAGCAGTGAGAGTAGCGGGGGGGCCAATGAGCAGTTCTTC

d_call: TRBD1
j_call: TRBJ1-4
v_call: TRBV30
clone_size: .
cdr3_aa: CAWGQGARRVATNEKLFF
cdr3_nt: TGTGCCTGGGGACAGGGGGCGCGGAGGGTTGCAACTAATGAAAAACTGTTTTTT

d_call: .
j_call: TRBJ1-3
v_call: TRBV19
clone_size: .
cdr3_aa: CASSFSSGNTIYF
cdr3_nt: TGTGCCAGTAGTTTTTCCTCTGGAAACACCATATATTTT

d_call: TRBD1
j_call: TRBJ1-2
v_call: TRBV24-1
clone_size: .
cdr3_aa: CATSQGTDYGYTF
cdr3_nt: TGTGCCACCAGTCAGGGGACAGACTATGGCTACACCTTC